This T cell receptor beta chain was obtained from a study of CD8 T cells in ankylosing spondylitis. Findings of the study overall: A TCR beta motif made of eight highly homologous variants seemed typical of ankylosing spondylitis blood.

The CDR3 covers 19 residues. V lost 6 bases to trimming and J lost 3 bases; unmatched junction nucleotides: 14. Notes on this clonotype: Its antigen is currently unknown.

For TCR beta, libraries came from quantitative 5'-RACE with molecular barcodes. TCRdb itself ran the 5' RACE reads through MiXCR, one entry per CDR3 protein. The table has about 150,000 distinct CDR3 sequences, approximately 44% seen once. The origin of this receptor is a male donor with ankylosing spondylitis. The chain uses TRBV12-3 or TRBV12-4 and TRBJ2-1, with 13 bases matching TRBD2. Sequences were obtained from synovial fluid, either unsorted or a sorted T cell fraction (not recorded which). CDR3 nucleotides: TGTGCCAGCAGAATTACTAGCGGGGGGGAGGACGGCGACTACAATGAGCAGTTCTTC. Translation: CASRITSGGEDGDYNEQFF.